One and the same sample provided the 26 T cell receptor beta chains below, sequenced in a study of T cell repertoires in aging, cancer and after chemotherapy. Multiplex touch-down PCR with TRB-A/B primers amplified rearranged V-D-J TRB sequences. Using its own MiXCR run on the multiplex PCR reads, TCRdb lists one record per CDR3 protein. The sample includes around 5,800 distinct CDR3 sequences, under 30% of them seen just once. TCR beta rearrangements were amplified from peripheral blood genomic DNA. Sequenced input: blood. These receptor sequences come from a human donor in good health.

The V call is TRBV4-1, the J call TRBJ2-7; 10 nucleotides match TRBD1. The CDR3 contains 14 residues. V shed 4 bases, J shed 3 bases, and the junction held 3 bases outside the gene matches. CDR1 MGHRA and CDR2 YSYEKL come from the germline V gene. The CDR3 bases are TGCGCCAGCAGCCCGGGACAGGGGAACTACGAGCAGTACTTC. This encodes CASSPGQGNYEQYF.

This clonotype turned up a few times. The chain recombines TRBV6-6 with TRBJ1-5; perhaps TRBD1 as D (5 bases). CDR1 and CDR2 (germline): MNHNY, SVGAGI (reference sequence). This CDR3 contains 17 residues. V was shortened by 2 bases and J by 0 bases, with 14 bases between the two germline ends. In nucleotides, the CDR3 is TGTGCCAGCAGTTACCCTCAGGGTTCTTCTAGCAATCAGCCCCAGCATTTT. Its protein product is CASSYPQGSSSNQPQHF.

This clonotype was recorded a few times. This chain connects TRBV6-2 or TRBV6-3 to TRBJ2-2; 7 nucleotides line up with TRBD1. The J segment lost 0 bases and the V segment lost 2 bases, leaving 0 bases of the junction unmatched. This CDR3 comprises 15 residues. Germline CDR1 is MNHEY and CDR2 is SVGEGT. CDR3 in DNA: TGTGCCAGCAGTTACGGGACAGCGAACACCGGGGAGCTGTTTTTT. Amino acids: CASSYGTANTGELFF.

This clonotype is categorized as medium-sized. The J gene is TRBJ1-1, the V gene TRBV19, with 9 bases fitting TRBD1. V was pared by 9 bases and J by 0 bases, with 2 bases of the junction left unmatched. Germline V gene sequence: CDR1 LNHDA, CDR2 SQIVND (reference sequence). CDR3 length: 13 residues. The CDR3 DNA reads as TGTGCCAGCGGACAGGGGTTGAACACTGAAGCTTTCTTT. Its protein is CASGQGLNTEAFF.

The chain has TRBV28 and TRBJ2-1, with D possibly TRBD2 on 5 matching bases. Deletions cut 5 bases from V and 9 bases from J, with 17 bases between. The CDR3 sequence is 14 residues long. The germline V gene encodes CDR1 MDHEN and CDR2 SYDVKM. The CDR3, as DNA: TGTGCCAGCAGTGAGAAACTAGGGCTCTCTGAGCAGTTCTTC. Protein: CASSEKLGLSEQFF.

There are a few counts of this clonotype. This chain links TRBV6-2 or TRBV6-3 with TRBJ2-1; 7 bases align to TRBD2. Trimming at V came to 6 bases and at J to 3 bases, leaving 2 bases not matched to a gene. CDR1 MNHEY and CDR2 SVGEGT come from the germline V gene. CDR3 length equals 13 residues. This CDR3 reads CASSQRDYNEQFF. DNA of the CDR3: TGTGCCAGCAGCCAGCGGGACTACAATGAGCAGTTCTTC.

This clonotype has a single count. This chain uses TRBV20-1 with TRBJ2-7; 9 bases match TRBD1. CDR1 is DFQATT and CDR2 is SNEGSKA in the germline V gene (reference sequence). This CDR3 spans 14 amino acids. Trimming took 6 bases from V and 1 from J; bases not matched to a gene: 7. CDR3 DNA sequence: TGCAGTGCAACCCGGGACAGGGATTCCTACGAGCAGTACTTC. Encoded protein: CSATRDRDSYEQYF.

This clonotype was recorded a few times. The chain uses TRBV5-6 and TRBJ1-1; weak D call: TRBD1 (6 bases). Germline CDR1 reads SGHDT; CDR2 reads YYEEEE. Trimming left V 4 bases short and J 0 bases short, with 13 bases between. The CDR3 runs 15 residues. CDR3 sequence reads: CASSRRRDMNTEAFF. The CDR3 DNA reads as TGTGCCAGCAGCCGGCGACGGGACATGAACACTGAAGCTTTCTTT.

This clonotype was counted a few times. V is TRBV6-2 or TRBV6-3 and J is TRBJ2-4, with 12 bases that match TRBD2. The CDR3 length is 17 residues. CDR1 is MNHEY and CDR2 is SVGEGT in the germline V gene. With V trimmed by 6 bases and J by 1 base, 7 bases remained unmatched. The CDR3 DNA sequence: TGTGCCAGCAGCTGGACTAGCGGGGACCTTGCCAAAAACATTCAGTACTTC. It yields the protein CASSWTSGDLAKNIQYF.

The rearrangement links TRBV20-1 to TRBJ2-7, with 12 bases identical to TRBD2. From germline, CDR1 is DFQATT and CDR2 SNEGSKA (reference sequence). The CDR3 covers 16 residues. V was clipped by 2 bases and J by 4 bases; unmatched bases: 9. The CDR3 nucleotides read TGCAGTGCTAGACCTCAACTGACTAGCGGGGGATACGAGCAGTACTTC. As protein: CSARPQLTSGGYEQYF.

A remark on this clonotype: This may be a read error: a much more frequent sequence differs by one nucleotide. This chain uses TRBV30 with TRBJ1-4; TRBD1 aligns across 7 bases. The germline V gene has CDR1 GTSNPN and CDR2 SVGIG (reference sequence). V lost 4 bases to trimming and J lost 7 bases; unmatched junction nucleotides: 12. This CDR3 region has 15 residues. CDR3 residues: CAWIVRGRESEKLFF. In DNA, the CDR3 is TGTGCCTGGATTGTAAGGGGGCGGGAGAGTGAAAAACTGTTTTTT.

This chain uses TRBV21-1 with TRBJ2-2; the D call TRBD1 from the table was never checked on the DNA. TRBV21-1 is a known pseudogene. The CDR3 extends over 15 amino acids. The CDR3 bases are TGTGCCAGCCCAGACCGGGGGACCAAGAGGGGGGAGCTGTTTTTT. It encodes CASPDRGTKRGELFF.

There are a few counts of this clonotype. The V gene is TRBV24-1, the J gene TRBJ1-2; D call uncertain. With 9 bases removed from V and 1 base from J, the gap between germline ends came to 5 bases. The CDR3 runs 11 residues. The germline gives CDR1 KGHDR, CDR2 SFDVKD. CDR3 amino acids: CATRSNYGYTF. The CDR3 DNA reads as TGTGCCACCCGGAGTAACTATGGCTACACCTTC.

Concerning this clonotype: A read error may explain this, as a much larger clone is one base away. This sequence joins TRBV19 and TRBJ2-1; 10 nucleotides align to TRBD2. Germline V CDR1 and CDR2: LNHDA, SQIVND (reference sequence). The CDR3 is 17 residues long. The CDR3 reads CAISIVSSGGAYNEQFF. CDR3 DNA: TGTGCCATTAGTATTGTGTCGAGCGGGGGGGCCTACAATGAGCAGTTCTTC.

The rearrangement uses TRBV19 and TRBJ1-5, with a weak D call TRBD1 (6 bases). The V and J ends lost 5 bases and 4 bases respectively, with 12 bases between them. This CDR3 has 14 residues. Germline loops: CDR1 LNHDA, CDR2 SQIVND (reference sequence). DNA for the CDR3: TGTGCCAGTAGTTGGGGGGCCTCAAATCAGCCCCAGCATTTT. The encoded protein is CASSWGASNQPQHF.

This clonotype is medium-sized. The V and J genes are TRBV12-3 or TRBV12-4 and TRBJ1-4, with 8 bases aligning to TRBD1. This CDR3 has 13 residues. J was trimmed by 5 bases and V by 4 bases; bases with no gene match: 0. The CDR3 DNA reads TGTGCCAGCAGTTGGACAGGGAATGAAAAACTGTTTTTT. Residues: CASSWTGNEKLFF.

The rearrangement links TRBV9 to TRBJ2-1; D remains ambiguous. V shed 0 bases and J shed 8 bases, with 15 bases lying between them. This CDR3 region has 15 residues. The germline V gene has CDR1 SGDLS and CDR2 YYNGEE. DNA of the CDR3: TGTGCCAGCAGCGTAGTATCGGATCGAGCCGATGAGCAGTTCTTC. Its protein is CASSVVSDRADEQFF.

The genes are TRBV18 and TRBJ2-7; D is unresolved. The CDR3 sequence is 12 residues long. Per germline, CDR1 KGHSH and CDR2 LQKENI. V was clipped by 2 bases and J by 0 bases, with 2 bases between them. For the CDR3, the DNA is TGTGCCAGCTCACCAAACTCCTACGAGCAGTACTTC. Protein sequence: CASSPNSYEQYF. Full variable domain (missing parts from reference TRBV18 and TRBJ2-7): NAGVMQNPRHLVRRRGQEARLRCSPMKGHSHVYWYRQLPEEGLKFMVYLQKENIIDESGMPKERFSAEFPKEGPSILRIQQVVRGDSAAYFCASSPNSYEQYFGPGTRLTVT.

This clonotype is labeled as medium-sized. The chain is built from TRBV12-3 or TRBV12-4 and TRBJ1-4; a possible D gene is TRBD1 (6 bases). CDR3 size: 15 residues. Trimming pared 5 bases from V and 6 bases from J, leaving 16 bases between. In DNA form, the CDR3 reads TGTGCCAGCAGTCCCCAGGGGTCAAGGGATGAAAAACTGTTTTTT. Amino acids: CASSPQGSRDEKLFF.

This rearrangement joins TRBV7-3 to TRBJ2-1; D call uncertain. V was cut by 3 bases and J by 8 bases, with 5 bases left in between. Germline V CDR1 and CDR2: SGHTA, FQGTGA. This CDR3 comprises 11 residues. In DNA form, the CDR3 reads TGTGCCAGCAGCTTGAATGATGAGCAGTTCTTC. Translation gives CASSLNDEQFF.

This clonotype showed up just once. This sequence may be a read error, since a much larger clone differs from it by one base. The chain links TRBV27 to TRBJ2-3; 7 bases align to TRBD2. In germline, CDR1 is MNHEY, CDR2 SMNVEV (reference sequence). The CDR3 consists of 16 residues. The V gene end was trimmed by 3 bases and the J gene end by 1 base; junction bases not matched to a gene: 7. The CDR3: CASSLLAEMGTDTQYF. DNA for the CDR3: TGTGCCAGCAGTTTGCTAGCGGAGATGGGCACAGATACGCAGTATTTT.

By proportion, this clonotype is medium-sized (0.01 to 0.1%). The rearrangement uses TRBV19 and TRBJ1-2; tentative D call: TRBD1 (6 bases). Per the germline V gene, CDR1 is LNHDA and CDR2 is SQIVND (reference sequence). Trimming took off 4 bases at V and 4 bases at J, with 13 bases between the two ends. CDR3 length equals 14 residues. The CDR3 DNA reads TGTGCCAGTAGTAAAGACCAGGGGCTCTATGGCTACACCTTC. This translates into CASSKDQGLYGYTF.

In its sample, this clonotype ranks as medium-sized. This sequence joins TRBV12-3 or TRBV12-4 and TRBJ2-3; 7 nucleotides match TRBD2. The CDR3 has 15 residues. The trim removed 6 bases at V and 2 bases at J, leaving 8 bases unmatched. CDR3 sequence reads: CASRPTSFLTDTQYF. As DNA, the CDR3 is TGTGCCAGCAGGCCGACTAGCTTTCTCACAGATACGCAGTATTTT.

The sample holds a few counts of this clonotype. The chain joins TRBV5-5 to TRBJ1-4; 7 positions agree with TRBD1. Germline trimming cut 4 bases from V and 0 bases from J; bases unmatched to any gene: 3. The CDR3 length is 15 residues. CDR1 SGHKS and CDR2 YYEKEE come from the germline V gene (reference sequence). This chain's CDR3 is CASSPGGPTNEKLFF. The CDR3 DNA sequence: TGTGCCAGCAGCCCAGGGGGTCCAACTAATGAAAAACTGTTTTTT.

This clonotype was counted once. The chain employs TRBV20-1 and TRBJ1-5; perhaps TRBD1 as D (6 bases). The germline V and J ends were trimmed by 0 bases and 2 bases, with 17 bases remaining between them. The CDR3 has 17 amino acids. CDR1 is DFQATT, CDR2 SNEGSKA, per germline (reference sequence). The CDR3 protein is CSARDYRGAFGNQPQHF. Written as DNA, the CDR3 is TGCAGTGCTAGAGATTACCGGGGGGCTTTCGGCAATCAGCCCCAGCATTTT.

As concerns this clonotype: This clone may be a read error of a much larger clone one base away. The chain recombines TRBV6-6 with TRBJ2-3; 7 bases agree with TRBD1. This CDR3 is 13 amino acids long. CDR1 is MNHNY and CDR2 is SVGAGI in the germline V gene (reference sequence). The ends lost 7 bases at V and 1 base at J; junction bases unmatched: 2. DNA for the CDR3: TGTGCCAGCATTGACAGGGGCACAGATACGCAGTATTTT. It encodes CASIDRGTDTQYF.